This T cell receptor beta chain appears in the sequencing data of a study of naive and memory T cell subsets. The CDR3 contains 16 residues. Trimming took 4 bases from V and 1 from J; bases not matched to a gene: 8. Germline V gene data show CDR1 as SGHNT and CDR2 as YYREEE (reference sequence). Study results and caveats: This RNA-based method may be sensitive to activation-related transcript changes.

The SP2 primer and nested alpha and beta constant region primers amplified ligated cDNA in four rounds. TCRdb re-called the 5' RACE reads through MiXCR, storing one row per CDR3 protein. The profile shows roughly 48,000 distinct CDR3 sequences, 4.7% of them singletons. TCR cDNA received a 3' ligated oligonucleotide that carried a UMI. Whole blood, 2.5 ml, came from adult healthy volunteers. This clonotype was picked up many times. The antigen is undetermined. The receptor comes from a female donor in good health. This sequence joins TRBV5-4 and TRBJ2-3, with 8 bases lining up with TRBD1. CDR3 protein: CASSHKQGAGTDTQYF. CDR3 bases: TGTGCCAGCAGCCATAAGCAGGGGGCGGGCACAGATACGCAGTATTTT.